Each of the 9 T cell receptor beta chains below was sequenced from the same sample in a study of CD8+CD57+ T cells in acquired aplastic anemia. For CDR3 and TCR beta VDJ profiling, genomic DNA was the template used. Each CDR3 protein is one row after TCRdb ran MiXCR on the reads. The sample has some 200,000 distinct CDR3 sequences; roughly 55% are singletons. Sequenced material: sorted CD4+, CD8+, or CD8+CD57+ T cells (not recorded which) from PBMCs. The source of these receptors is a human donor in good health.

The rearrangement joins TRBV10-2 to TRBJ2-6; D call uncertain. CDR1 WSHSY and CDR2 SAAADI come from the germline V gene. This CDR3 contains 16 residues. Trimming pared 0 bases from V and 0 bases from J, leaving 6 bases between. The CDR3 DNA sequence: TGCGCCAGCAGTGAGTCTTCGGGCTCTGGGGCCAACGTCCTGACTTTC. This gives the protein CASSESSGSGANVLTF.

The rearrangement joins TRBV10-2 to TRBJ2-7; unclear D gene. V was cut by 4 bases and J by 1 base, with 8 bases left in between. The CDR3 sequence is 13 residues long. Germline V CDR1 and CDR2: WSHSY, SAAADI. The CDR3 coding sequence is TGCGCCAGCAGTGGCGGAACTTCCTACGAGCAGTACTTC. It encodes CASSGGTSYEQYF.

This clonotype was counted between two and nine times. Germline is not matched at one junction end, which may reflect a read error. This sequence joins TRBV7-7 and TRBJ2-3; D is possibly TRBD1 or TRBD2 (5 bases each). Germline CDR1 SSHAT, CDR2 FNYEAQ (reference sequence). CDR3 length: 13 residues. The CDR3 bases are TGTGCTAGCAGCCCCGGGACGACGGATACGCAGTATTTT. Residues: CASSPGTTDTQYF.

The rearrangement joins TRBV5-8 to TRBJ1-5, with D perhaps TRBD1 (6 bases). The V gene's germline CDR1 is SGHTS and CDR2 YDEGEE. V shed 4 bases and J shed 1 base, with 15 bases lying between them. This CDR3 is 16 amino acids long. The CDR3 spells CASSEGEGGSNQPQHF. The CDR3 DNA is TGTGCCAGCAGCGAAGGAGAAGGGGGAAGCAATCAGCCCCAGCATTTT.

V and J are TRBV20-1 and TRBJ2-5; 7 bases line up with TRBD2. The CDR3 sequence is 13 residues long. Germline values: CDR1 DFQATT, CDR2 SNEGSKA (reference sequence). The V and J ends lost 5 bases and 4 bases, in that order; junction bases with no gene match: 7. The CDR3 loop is CSAATGGRETQYF. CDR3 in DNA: TGCAGTGCTGCCACCGGGGGGAGAGAGACCCAGTACTTC.

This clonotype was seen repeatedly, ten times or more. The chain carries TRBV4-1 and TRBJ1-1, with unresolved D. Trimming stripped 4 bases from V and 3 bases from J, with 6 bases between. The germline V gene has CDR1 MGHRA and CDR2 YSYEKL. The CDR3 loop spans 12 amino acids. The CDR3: CASSRGYTEAFF. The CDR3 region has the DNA TGCGCCAGCAGCCGCGGATACACTGAAGCTTTCTTT.

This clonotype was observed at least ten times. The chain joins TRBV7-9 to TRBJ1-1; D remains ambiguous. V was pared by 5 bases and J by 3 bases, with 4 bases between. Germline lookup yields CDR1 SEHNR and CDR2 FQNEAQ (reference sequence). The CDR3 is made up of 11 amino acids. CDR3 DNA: TGTGCCAGCAGCCAGGACACTGAAGCTTTCTTT. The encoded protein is CASSQDTEAFF.

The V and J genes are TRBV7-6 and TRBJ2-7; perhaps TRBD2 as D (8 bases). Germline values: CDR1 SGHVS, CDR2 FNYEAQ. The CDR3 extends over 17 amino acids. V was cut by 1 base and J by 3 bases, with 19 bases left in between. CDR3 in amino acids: CASSLGRGGQRGYEQYF. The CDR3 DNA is TGTGCCAGCAGCTTAGGACGGGGGGGACAGAGAGGCTACGAGCAGTACTTC.

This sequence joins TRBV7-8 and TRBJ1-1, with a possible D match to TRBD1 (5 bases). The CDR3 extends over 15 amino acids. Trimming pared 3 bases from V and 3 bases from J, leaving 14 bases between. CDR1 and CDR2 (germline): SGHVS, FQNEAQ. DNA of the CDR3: TGTGCCAGCAGCTTCGCGGAGGGGACTCACACTGAAGCTTTCTTT. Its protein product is CASSFAEGTHTEAFF.